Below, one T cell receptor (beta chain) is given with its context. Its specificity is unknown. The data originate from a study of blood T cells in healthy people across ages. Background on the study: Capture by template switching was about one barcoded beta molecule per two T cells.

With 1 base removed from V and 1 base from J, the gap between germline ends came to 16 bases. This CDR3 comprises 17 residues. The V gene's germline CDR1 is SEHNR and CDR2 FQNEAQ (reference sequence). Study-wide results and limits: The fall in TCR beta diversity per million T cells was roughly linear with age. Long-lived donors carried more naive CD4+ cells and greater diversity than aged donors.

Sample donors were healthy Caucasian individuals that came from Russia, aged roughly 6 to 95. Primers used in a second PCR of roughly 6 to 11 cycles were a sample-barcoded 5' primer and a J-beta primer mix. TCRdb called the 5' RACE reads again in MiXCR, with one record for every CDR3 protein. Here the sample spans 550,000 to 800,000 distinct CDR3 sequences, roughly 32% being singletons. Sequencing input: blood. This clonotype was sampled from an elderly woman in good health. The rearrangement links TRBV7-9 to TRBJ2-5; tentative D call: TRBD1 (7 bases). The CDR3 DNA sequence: TGTGCCAGCAGCTTAGGATCGGCAGGGGGGCTCCAAGAGACCCAGTACTTC. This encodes CASSLGSAGGLQETQYF.